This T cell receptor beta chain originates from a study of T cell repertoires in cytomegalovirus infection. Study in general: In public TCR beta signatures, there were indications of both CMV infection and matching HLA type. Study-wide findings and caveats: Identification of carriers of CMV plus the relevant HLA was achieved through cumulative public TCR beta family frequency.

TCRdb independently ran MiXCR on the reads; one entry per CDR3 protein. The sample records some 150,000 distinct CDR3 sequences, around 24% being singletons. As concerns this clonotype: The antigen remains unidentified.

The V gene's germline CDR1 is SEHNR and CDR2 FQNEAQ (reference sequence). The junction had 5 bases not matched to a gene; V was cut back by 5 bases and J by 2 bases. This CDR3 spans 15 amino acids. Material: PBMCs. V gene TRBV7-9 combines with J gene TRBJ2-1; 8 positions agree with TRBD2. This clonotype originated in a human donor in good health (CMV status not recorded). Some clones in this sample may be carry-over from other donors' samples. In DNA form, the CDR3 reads TGTGCCAGCAGCCGAGCGGGGGCCACCTACAATGAGCAGTTCTTC. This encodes CASSRAGATYNEQFF.